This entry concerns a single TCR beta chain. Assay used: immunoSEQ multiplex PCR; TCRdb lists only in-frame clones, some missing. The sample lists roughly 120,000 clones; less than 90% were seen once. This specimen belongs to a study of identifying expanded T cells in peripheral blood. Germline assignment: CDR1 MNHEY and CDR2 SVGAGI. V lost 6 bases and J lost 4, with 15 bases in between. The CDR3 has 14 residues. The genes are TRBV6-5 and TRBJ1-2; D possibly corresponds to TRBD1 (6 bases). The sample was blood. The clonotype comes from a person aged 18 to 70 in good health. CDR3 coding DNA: TGTGCCAGCAGCACCAGGGGTCGGGGCTATGGCTACACCTTC. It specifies CASSTRGRGYGYTF.